This entry features one T cell receptor (beta chain) sequence. Reverse transcription of roughly 0.5 to 1 ug RNA was performed with random hexamers. TCRdb redid the calling of the immunoSEQ multiplex PCR reads with MiXCR, one entry per CDR3 protein. Among approximately 120,000 distinct CDR3 sequences listed, about 96% were seen once. This record belongs to a study of CD8 T cells in Susac syndrome. The ends were cut back, 4 bases at V and 5 bases at J, with 12 bases in the middle. Germline V lookup: CDR1 SGHRS, CDR2 YFSETQ. This CDR3 comprises 13 residues. Sequenced sample: CD4+ T cells from PBMCs. The V call is TRBV5-1, the J call TRBJ1-1; D call uncertain. The sequence was collected from a human donor in good health. As DNA, the CDR3 is TGCGCCAGCAGCATAGATCGGGCAACTGAAGCTTTCTTT. This encodes CASSIDRATEAFF.